These 21 T cell receptor beta chains were all obtained from the same sample, sequenced in a study of T cells in Graves' hyperthyroidism and ophthalmopathy. Amplified regions were TCR beta CDR3 sequences from RNA transcripts. Researchers ran a first-round RT-PCR on the TCR CDR3 using the HTBI primer set. TCRdb recomputed calls from the multiplex PCR reads with MiXCR, one row per CDR3 protein. The sample shows about 360,000 distinct CDR3 sequences, 15% to 18% of them seen only once. The sample taken for sequencing was blood. The receptors derive from a woman under 30 with Graves' hyperthyroidism that later progressed to Graves' ophthalmopathy.

This clonotype was counted ten times or more. This rearrangement joins TRBV12-3 or TRBV12-4 to TRBJ2-5, with TRBD2 as a possible D gene (6 bases). V lost 1 base and J lost 1, with 7 bases in between. CDR3 size: 14 residues. CDR3 region: CASSLGTTQETQYF. The CDR3 DNA reads as TGTGCCAGCAGTTTAGGGACTACCCAAGAGACCCAGTACTTC.

This clonotype showed up many times. The chain combines TRBV20-1 with TRBJ1-5, with a tentative D call TRBD1 (5 bases). The V gene's germline CDR1 is DFQATT and CDR2 SNEGSKA (reference sequence). Trimming pared 8 bases from V and 6 bases from J, leaving 29 bases between. The CDR3 covers 17 residues. The CDR3 protein is CSFCKEGQGALSQPQHF. DNA for the CDR3: TGCAGTTTTTGTAAAGAAGGGCAGGGAGCCCTCAGTCAGCCCCAGCATTTT.

This clonotype was detected ten times or more. The chain couples TRBV28 to TRBJ2-1, with 13 bases matching TRBD2. The V gene's germline CDR1 is MDHEN and CDR2 SYDVKM. V lost 5 bases, J lost 6 bases, and 7 bases stayed unmatched. The CDR3 covers 16 residues. CDR3 sequence: CASSAILAGGPNEQFF. As DNA, the CDR3 is TGTGCCAGCAGTGCAATACTAGCGGGAGGGCCCAATGAGCAGTTCTTC.

This clonotype was found many times. The V call is TRBV28, the J call TRBJ1-2; 8 nucleotides match TRBD1. This CDR3 has 12 amino acids. Germline V lookup: CDR1 MDHEN, CDR2 SYDVKM. Trimming cost V 3 bases and J 8 bases; bases outside gene matches: 2. CDR3 nucleotide sequence: TGTGCCAGCAGTTTTCCAGGGGGCGGCTACACCTTC. Its translation is CASSFPGGGYTF.

In its sample, this clonotype was seen many times. J is TRBJ2-7 and V is TRBV18, with 8 nucleotides matching TRBD2. Germline V gene lookup returns CDR1 KGHSH and CDR2 LQKENI. With V trimmed by 0 bases and J by 1 base, 11 bases remained unmatched. The CDR3 totals 18 residues. The CDR3: CASSPPGGRPADSYEQYF. The CDR3 DNA follows: TGTGCCAGCTCACCACCGGGCGGGAGGCCCGCTGATTCCTACGAGCAGTACTTC. The whole variable domain, filled in from reference TRBV18 and TRBJ2-7, reads NAGVMQNPRHLVRRRGQEARLRCSPMKGHSHVYWYRQLPEEGLKFMVYLQKENIIDESGMPKERFSAEFPKEGPSILRIQQVVRGDSAAYFCASSPPGGRPADSYEQYFGPGTRLTVT.

The rearrangement links TRBV4-1 to TRBJ2-7; the D gene is possibly TRBD2 (5 bases). Trimming took 3 bases from V and 2 from J, leaving 17 bases between them. CDR1 and CDR2 (germline): MGHRA, YSYEKL. CDR3 length: 16 amino acids. Here the CDR3 reads CASSQGDRTWAYEQYF. In nucleotides, the CDR3 is TGCGCCAGCAGCCAGGGAGATCGGACGTGGGCCTACGAGCAGTACTTC.

This clonotype was picked up a small number of times. The chain couples TRBV4-1 to TRBJ2-7; the D is unclear. Germline lookup yields CDR1 MGHRA and CDR2 YSYEKL. The CDR3 is 12 residues long. V lost 1 base and J 5 bases, leaving 6 bases between the germline ends. The CDR3 DNA is TGCGCCAGCAGCCAAGGTTGGGACGAGCAGTACTTC. It translates to CASSQGWDEQYF.

The sample holds many counts of this clonotype. The J gene is TRBJ2-5, the V gene TRBV3-1; TRBD2 aligns across 11 bases. The germline gives CDR1 LGHDT, CDR2 YNNKEL (reference sequence). V shed 4 bases and J 3 bases; nucleotides not matched to a gene: 7. This CDR3 has 16 residues. The CDR3 DNA reads TGTGCCAGCAGCCCGCTTCGGGGACTAGCGGAAGAGACCCAGTACTTC. Protein sequence: CASSPLRGLAEETQYF.

CDR3 coding DNA: TGCGCCAGCAGCCAAGGGACAGGGGGTAAGGGGACCCAGTACTTC. It yields the protein CASSQGTGGKGTQYF. The chain is built from TRBV4-3 and TRBJ2-5, with TRBD1 matching over 10 bases. V lost 1 base, J lost 7 bases, and 6 bases stayed unmatched. In germline, CDR1 is LGHNA, CDR2 YSLEER. The CDR3 extends over 15 amino acids.

This clonotype came up many times. The CDR3 sequence: CASSEDSGVTPFF. CDR3 nucleotide sequence: TGTGCCAGCAGTGAAGACTCCGGGGTGACGCCTTTCTTT. The rearrangement links TRBV2 to TRBJ1-1; D remains unclear. V lost 1 base to trimming and J lost 12 bases, with 15 bases between them. Germline V CDR1 and CDR2: SNHLY, FYNNEI. The length of the CDR3 is 13 residues.

This clonotype was counted only a few times. The chain links TRBV9 to TRBJ2-5; 11 bases agree with TRBD2. The V and J ends lost 2 bases and 5 bases, in that order; junction bases with no gene match: 5. The germline gives CDR1 SGDLS, CDR2 YYNGEE. This CDR3 has 15 amino acids. The CDR3 region is CASSVTSGTGETQYF. The CDR3 bases are TGTGCCAGCAGCGTGACTAGCGGGACCGGGGAGACCCAGTACTTC.

The V and J genes are TRBV4-2 and TRBJ1-2; the D gene is possibly TRBD1 (5 bases). V dropped 0 bases and J dropped 7 bases, with 15 bases sitting between them. The CDR3 runs to 15 residues. The V gene's germline CDR1 is LGHNA and CDR2 YNFKEQ. CDR3 in amino acids: CASSQDLGLPGGYTF. The CDR3 nucleotides are TGTGCCAGCAGCCAAGATCTGGGACTCCCGGGTGGCTACACCTTC.

This clonotype appeared many times. The chain has TRBV11-2 and TRBJ2-4, with 12 bases aligning to TRBD2. The CDR3 totals 21 residues. Trimming cost V 7 bases and J 4 bases; bases outside gene matches: 23. The germline CDR1 and CDR2 sequences are SGHAT and FQNNGV. The CDR3 DNA sequence: TGTGCCAGCAAGTCCAACAGGGGATTCCTAGCGGGAGGGCCGGAGAAAAACATTCAGTACTTC. Its translation: CASKSNRGFLAGGPEKNIQYF.

This clonotype was recorded at least ten times. The rearrangement joins TRBV2 to TRBJ1-5; D unresolved. Per the germline V gene, CDR1 is SNHLY and CDR2 is FYNNEI. This CDR3 has 13 amino acids. Trimming left V 3 bases short and J 7 bases short, with 10 bases between. The CDR3 region is CASSEGYRQPQHF. The CDR3, as DNA: TGTGCCAGCAGTGAGGGGTACCGGCAGCCCCAGCATTTT.

This clonotype has a handful of counts. This chain joins TRBV5-1 and TRBJ2-7; 7 bases line up with TRBD2. V shed 4 bases and J 5 bases; nucleotides not matched to a gene: 12. This CDR3 is 15 amino acids long. Per germline, CDR1 SGHRS and CDR2 YFSETQ. CDR3 DNA: TGCGCCAGCAGCATGCGCTGGCGGGAGACGGACGAGCAGTACTTC. Its translation: CASSMRWRETDEQYF.

This clonotype was observed a few times. The V gene is TRBV27, the J gene TRBJ1-5; possibly TRBD1 for D (5 bases). Per germline, CDR1 MNHEY and CDR2 SMNVEV (reference sequence). The length of the CDR3 is 14 residues. Between the trimmed V and J ends, which lost 2 bases and 4 bases, there was a span of 9 bases. The CDR3 region is CASSLGRENQPQHF. The CDR3 DNA sequence: TGTGCCAGCAGTTTAGGCAGGGAGAATCAGCCCCAGCATTTT.

The sample holds one count of this clonotype. Its ends do not fully match the called genes, so a read error is possible. The gene calls are TRBV4-2 and TRBJ1-2; possible D gene TRBD1, 6 bases. The germline V gene has CDR1 LGHNA and CDR2 YNFKEQ. CDR3 length: 13 amino acids. This CDR3 is CASTLEGGYGFTF. CDR3 DNA sequence: TGTGCCAGCACCCTGGAGGGGGGCTATGGCTTCACCTTC.

This clonotype showed up just a few times. The chain is built from TRBV7-9 and TRBJ2-5; D is ambiguous. Germline V gives CDR1 SEHNR, CDR2 FQNEAQ (reference sequence). The CDR3 is 15 residues long. V gave up 1 base and J gave up 2 bases, with 11 bases separating them. This CDR3 reads CASSLDYGQQETQYF. For the CDR3, the DNA is TGTGCCAGCAGCTTAGATTATGGCCAGCAAGAGACCCAGTACTTC.

The chain combines TRBV28 with TRBJ2-1; no definite D call. CDR3 length equals 14 residues. CDR1 is MDHEN, CDR2 SYDVKM, per germline. Trimming pared 2 bases from V and 4 bases from J, leaving 9 bases between. The CDR3 reads CASSLPGDYNEQFF. The CDR3 bases are TGTGCCAGCAGTTTACCTGGGGATTACAATGAGCAGTTCTTC.

Many counts were recorded for this clonotype. The rearrangement links TRBV5-8 to TRBJ1-1; D remains unclear. V lost 1 base and J 9 bases, leaving 10 bases between the germline ends. The length of the CDR3 is 12 residues. Germline CDR1 and CDR2: SGHTS and YDEGEE. The CDR3 DNA reads TGTGCCAGCAGCTTGTCAGTCTTGAAAGCTTTCTTT. Its protein is CASSLSVLKAFF.

In this sample, this clonotype turned up many times. This chain's CDR3 is CASSSRLYEQYF. The DNA of the CDR3 is TGTGCCAGCAGTTCTAGGCTCTACGAGCAGTACTTC. The chain links TRBV12-3 or TRBV12-4 to TRBJ2-7; D unresolved. Trimming shortened V by 4 bases and J by 3 bases, and 7 bases separated the two germline ends. This CDR3 comprises 12 residues.